The next 29 T cell receptor beta chains were all read from a single sample in a study of CD8+ T cells in alopecia areata. Separation of pooled cutaneous lymph node cells was by sorting with CD4, CD8alpha, NKG2D, NKG2ACE and other markers. RNA extraction was followed by reverse transcription into cDNA, which acted as the sequencing template. Data came from immunoSEQ multiplex PCR; TCRdb stores just in-frame clones and leaves some out. Sampling found about 300,000 clones, none seen once. The sequencing sample was made of CD4+ T cells sorted from a lymph node. Receptor source: a C3H/HeJ mouse with alopecia areata. The MHC haplotype of the strain is H2-k.

This clone was counted between two and nine times. Mouse names are used for the genes. The read gets to within 4 residues of the CDR3 end, and the germline J gene fills in the rest. The rearrangement joins TRBV5 to TRBJ2-3; D is possibly TRBD1 (6 bases). V lost 4 bases and J lost 3, with 11 bases in between. The V gene's germline CDR1 is LGHNA and CDR2 YNLKQL (reference sequence). CDR3 length: 14 residues. CDR3 bases read: TGTGCCAGCAGCCCACCGGGACAAGCAGAA. Translation gives CASSPPGQAE. The full CDR3 protein is CASSPPGQAETLYF.

This clone was recorded at least ten times. All gene names here are mouse names. The sequenced fragment ends 4 residues before the CDR3 boundary, so the rest is inferred from the germline J gene. The rearrangement links TRBV3 to TRBJ2-1, with a possible D match to TRBD2 (6 bases). The germline V and J ends were trimmed by 4 bases and 3 bases, with 10 bases remaining between them. The CDR3 sequence is 14 residues long. Germline lookup yields CDR1 SNHLY and CDR2 FYNGKV (reference sequence). The part of the CDR3 DNA that was read is TGTGCCAGCAGCTCCGGGACTCCCTATGCT. This gives the protein CASSSGTPYA. The full-length CDR3 reads as CASSSGTPYAEQFF.

This clone has ten or more counts. Gene names and germline refer to mouse. The read ends 4 residues before the CDR3 terminus; that terminus is restored from the germline J gene. The V call is TRBV17, the J call TRBJ2-7, with 7 positions matching TRBD1. The CDR3 sequence is 15 residues long. The junction had 5 bases not matched to a gene; V was cut back by 0 bases and J by 3 bases. Germline V gene sequence: CDR1 MNHDT, CDR2 YYDKIL. This chain's CDR3 is CASSRDPPGGYEQYF. CDR3 DNA, as far as it was read: TGTGCTAGCAGTAGAGATCCGCCAGGGGGCTAT.

Points on this clone: The gene symbols are mouse symbols. The read terminates 4 residues ahead of where the CDR3 ends, so the germline J gene completes it. The chain links TRBV1 to TRBJ2-7, with D possibly TRBD2 on 5 matching bases. Looked up from germline, CDR1 is NSQYPW and CDR2 is LRSPGD (reference sequence). Trimming stripped 1 base from V and 0 bases from J, with 10 bases between. This CDR3 has 15 amino acids. The DNA read from the CDR3 is TGCACCTGCAGTGCAGTGGCTGGGAGCTCCTAT. This codes for CTCSAVAGSSY. The whole CDR3 reads CTCSAVAGSSYEQYF. Variable domain in full (rest from reference TRBV1 and TRBJ2-7): VTLLEQNPRWRLVPRGQAVNLRCILKNSQYPWMSWYQQDLQKQLQWLFTLRSPGDKEVKSLPGADYLATRVTDTELRLQVANMSQGRTLYCTCSAVAGSSYEQYFGPGTRLTVL.

This clone was detected only a few times. All gene names here are mouse names. The read gets to within 4 residues of the CDR3 end, and the germline J gene fills in the rest. Different DNA sequences within this sample yield the same CDR3. The genes are TRBV13-1 and TRBJ1-1; 7 bases are shared with TRBD1. Germline values: CDR1 NSHNY, CDR2 SYGAGN. The CDR3 contains 11 residues. Incomplete CDR3 DNA: TGTGCCAGCAGTGGACAGGGA. Encoded protein: CASSGQG. The whole CDR3 is CASSGQGEVFF.

This clone was seen a few times. Each gene name is a mouse one. The read terminates 4 residues ahead of where the CDR3 ends, so the germline J gene completes it. This chain links TRBV13-1 with TRBJ1-2; perhaps TRBD1 as D (6 bases). The germline V gene encodes CDR1 NSHNY and CDR2 SYGAGN. Trimming left V 0 bases short and J 2 bases short, with 8 bases between. This CDR3 has 14 residues. This CDR3 reads CASSDVRGNSDYTF. Incomplete CDR3 DNA: TGTGCCAGCAGTGATGTCAGGGGCAACTCC.

For this clone: Mouse gene names and germline throughout. The read falls 4 residues short of the CDR3 end, and the missing part is taken from the germline J gene. This rearrangement joins TRBV13-3 to TRBJ1-2; D is possibly TRBD1 (6 bases). This CDR3 is built from 14 residues. Germline CDR1 is NNHDY and CDR2 is SYVADS. V gave up 7 bases and J gave up 0 bases, with 13 bases separating them. The CDR3 DNA, read in part, is TGTGCCAGCGCCCGGGACAATGCAAACTCC. It translates to CASARDNANS. The whole CDR3 region reads CASARDNANSDYTF.

This clone came up a few times. Mouse names are used for the genes. From the germline J gene comes the end of the CDR3, since the read stops 4 residues before it. This rearrangement joins TRBV5 to TRBJ2-1, with TRBD2 matching over 9 bases. This CDR3 has 15 residues. The junction had 3 bases not matched to a gene; V was cut back by 2 bases and J by 4 bases. Germline CDR1 LGHNA, CDR2 YNLKQL (reference sequence). Incomplete CDR3 DNA: TGTGCCAGCAGCCAAATCGGGACTGGGTATGCT. It yields the protein CASSQIGTGYA. In full, the CDR3 reads CASSQIGTGYAEQFF.

A note on this clone: Gene labels here are mouse ones. Partial CDR3 DNA: TGTGCTAGCAGTAGCTGGACTGGGGGGGCGTAT. It codes for CASSSWTGGAY. The whole CDR3 protein is CASSSWTGGAYEQYF. V usage is TRBV17 and J usage is TRBJ2-7, with TRBD2 matching 13 bases. The read ends 4 residues shy of where the CDR3 ends; the end is completed using the germline J gene. Looked up from germline, CDR1 is MNHDT and CDR2 is YYDKIL. The CDR3 extends over 15 amino acids. The complete variable domain, with remaining parts taken from reference TRBV17 and TRBJ2-7, reads DTTVKQNPRYKLARVGKPVNLICSQTMNHDTMYWYQKKPNQAPKLLLFYYDKILNREADTFEKFQSSRPNNSFCSLYIGSAGLEYSAMYLCASSSWTGGAYEQYFGPGTRLTVL.

Concerning this clone itself: Gene names denote mouse genes. The read gets to within 4 residues of the CDR3 end, and the germline J gene fills in the rest. This same CDR3 is encoded by further DNA sequences in the sample. The J gene is TRBJ2-3, the V gene TRBV1; a possible D gene is TRBD2 (6 bases). Trimming took off 3 bases at V and 0 bases at J, with 10 bases between the two ends. This CDR3 comprises 15 residues. CDR1 is NSQYPW, CDR2 LRSPGD, per germline (reference sequence). The CDR3 protein is CTCSASGDSAETLYF. The CDR3 DNA, read in part, is TGCACCTGCAGTGCCTCTGGGGATAGTGCAGAA.

Concerning this clone itself: Germline and genes here are mouse. The read falls 4 residues short of the CDR3 end, and the missing part is taken from the germline J gene. V and J are TRBV19 and TRBJ2-1, with a tentative D call TRBD1 (5 bases). The germline V gene has CDR1 FNHDT and CDR2 SITEND (reference sequence). The CDR3 contains 12 residues. The CDR3 loop is CASSSPGAEQFF. The CDR3 bases that were read are TGTGCCAGCAGTTCTCCAGGGGCT.

This clone was observed a few times. A read error may explain this, as a much larger clone is one base away. Gene labels here are mouse ones. The CDR3 extends 4 residues past the end of the read, so its final part is completed from the germline J gene. The V and J genes are TRBV13-1 and TRBJ1-2, with D tentatively TRBD1 (6 bases). V was cut by 4 bases and J by 1 base, with 11 bases left in between. The CDR3 has 14 amino acids. Germline V gene data show CDR1 as NSHNY and CDR2 as SYGAGN. CDR3 bases read: TGTGCCAGCAGTCCCGGGACAAGAAACTCC. Translating it yields CASSPGTRNS. The whole CDR3 protein is CASSPGTRNSDYTF.

This clone was counted only a few times. Genes and germline come from the mouse. Here the CDR3 reads CASSLDRGRDYTF. CDR3 DNA (partial): TGTGCCAGCAGTCTAGACAGGGGGCGC. This chain joins TRBV13-3 and TRBJ1-2, with 10 bases that match TRBD1. The read ends 4 residues early relative to the CDR3; the germline J gene fills the gap. The germline V gene has CDR1 NNHDY and CDR2 SYVADS. CDR3 length equals 13 residues.

For this clone: Each gene name is a mouse one. The read gets to within 4 residues of the CDR3 end, and the germline J gene fills in the rest. Other DNA sequences in this specimen translate into the identical CDR3. The chain carries TRBV19 and TRBJ2-4; D might be TRBD1 (5 bases). The CDR3 consists of 13 residues. Trimming shortened V by 5 bases and J by 0 bases, and 7 bases separated the two germline ends. CDR1 is FNHDT, CDR2 SITEND, per germline (reference sequence). CDR3 bases read: TGTGCCAGCAGCCAGGGAAGTCAAAAC. It translates to CASSQGSQN. In full, the CDR3 reads CASSQGSQNTLYF.

As concerns this clone: Gene labels here are mouse ones. Coverage ceases 4 residues before the CDR3 finishes, and the germline J gene fills in the end. Other DNA variants within this sample encode the same CDR3. The chain recombines TRBV1 with TRBJ2-4; 9 bases are shared with TRBD1. J was trimmed by 1 base and V by 4 bases; bases with no gene match: 0. Germline V lookup: CDR1 NSQYPW, CDR2 LRSPGD (reference sequence). The CDR3 consists of 14 residues. Partial CDR3 DNA: TGCACCTGCAGTGGGACAGGGGGTCAAAAC. The encoded protein is CTCSGTGGQN. The entire CDR3 protein is CTCSGTGGQNTLYF.

With regard to this clone: All gene names here are mouse names. The CDR3 end lies 4 residues beyond the end of the read and is filled in from the germline J gene. The chain employs TRBV31 and TRBJ2-2, with D possibly being TRBD1 (6 bases). Between the trimmed V and J ends, which lost 1 base and 0 bases, there was a span of 9 bases. The CDR3 has 15 residues. Germline loops: CDR1 GKSSPN, CDR2 SITVG. The CDR3 loop reads CAWSPGHSNTGQLYF. The covered CDR3 bases are TGTGCCTGGAGTCCGGGACATTCAAACACCGGG. Full variable domain (outside the CDR3, taken from reference TRBV31 and TRBJ2-2): AQTIHQWPVAEIKAVGSPLSLGCTIKGKSSPNLYWYWQATGGTLQQLFYSITVGQVESVVQLNLSASRPKDDQFILSTEKLLLSHSGFYLCAWSPGHSNTGQLYFGEGSKLTVL.

Notes on this clone: Mouse germline and gene names are used. The read falls 4 residues short of the CDR3 end, and the missing part is taken from the germline J gene. The chain has TRBV5 and TRBJ2-5, with D maybe TRBD1 (5 bases). V lost 0 bases and J 3 bases, leaving 10 bases between the germline ends. This CDR3 region has 15 residues. Germline assignment: CDR1 LGHNA and CDR2 YNLKQL (reference sequence). Partial CDR3 DNA: TGTGCCAGCAGCCAAGAGACCCGACAGCAAGAC. Its translation: CASSQETRQQD. The whole CDR3 protein reads CASSQETRQQDTQYF.

In its sample, this clone was seen a few times. Any gene name here is a mouse gene name. Read data end 4 residues before the CDR3 end; the end is taken from the germline J gene. Other DNA sequences of this sample code for an identical CDR3. The chain employs TRBV19 and TRBJ2-7; 12 bases match TRBD2. In germline, CDR1 is FNHDT, CDR2 SITEND (reference sequence). CDR3 size: 13 residues. Incomplete CDR3 DNA: TGTGCCAGCAAAGGACTGGGGGGGTAT. Translated, it gives CASKGLGGY. The CDR3 in its entirety is CASKGLGGYEQYF.

Regarding this clone: Genes and germline come from the mouse. Coverage ceases 3 residues before the CDR3 finishes, and the germline J gene fills in the end. The chain couples TRBV13-2 to TRBJ1-6; 9 bases align to TRBD1. TRBJ1-6 is an ORF; its function is uncertain. The CDR3 sequence is 15 residues long. Looked up from germline, CDR1 is NNHNN and CDR2 is SYGAGS (reference sequence). With 1 base clipped from V and 8 bases from J, the junction kept 4 bases outside the gene matches. CDR3 in amino acids: CASGDPGQGHSPLYF. The sequenced CDR3 bases are TGTGCCAGCGGTGATCCGGGACAGGGTCATTCGCCC.

The table lists this clone with many counts. Gene names are the mouse ones. The sequenced fragment ends 4 residues before the CDR3 boundary, so the rest is inferred from the germline J gene. Other DNA variants within this sample encode the same CDR3. The V call is TRBV5, the J call TRBJ2-3; 9 bases agree with TRBD2. V gave up 0 bases and J gave up 0 bases; unmatched junction bases: 1. Germline values: CDR1 LGHNA, CDR2 YNLKQL (reference sequence). CDR3 length: 16 residues. The DNA read from the CDR3 is TGTGCCAGCAGCCAAGACTGGGGGGGTAGTGCAGAA. Protein sequence: CASSQDWGGSAE. The full-length CDR3 reads as CASSQDWGGSAETLYF.

This clone was detected only a few times. Gene and germline names: mouse. The read falls 4 residues short of the CDR3 end, and the missing part is taken from the germline J gene. This sample also contains other DNA sequences that code for the same CDR3. The V call is TRBV17, the J call TRBJ2-3; perhaps TRBD1 as D (6 bases). From germline, CDR1 is MNHDT and CDR2 YYDKIL. This CDR3 contains 15 residues. The V and J ends lost 1 base and 0 bases respectively, with 8 bases between them. The CDR3 reads CASSRVDSSAETLYF. The sequenced part of the CDR3 DNA is TGTGCTAGCAGTAGAGTGGACAGTAGTGCAGAA. The full variable domain, its missing parts supplied by reference TRBV17 and TRBJ2-3, is DTTVKQNPRYKLARVGKPVNLICSQTMNHDTMYWYQKKPNQAPKLLLFYYDKILNREADTFEKFQSSRPNNSFCSLYIGSAGLEYSAMYLCASSRVDSSAETLYFGSGTRLTVL.

This clone was observed a few times. This may be a read error, as it is one base from a much larger clone. Mouse gene names and germline throughout. The CDR3 is cut off 4 residues early in the read; its end comes from the germline J gene. The chain joins TRBV13-1 to TRBJ1-1, with D unresolved. The ends were cut back, 2 bases at V and 0 bases at J, with 5 bases in the middle. CDR1 and CDR2 from the germline V gene are NSHNY and SYGAGN. The CDR3 spans 13 residues. CDR3 sequence: CASSESANTEVFF. Incomplete CDR3 DNA: TGTGCCAGCAGTGAGTCAGCAAACACA.

This clone was picked up a small number of times. Gene names are mouse gene names. From the germline J gene comes the end of the CDR3, since the read stops 4 residues before it. This specimen includes other DNA sequences encoding the same CDR3. The V and J genes are TRBV1 and TRBJ2-1; 7 bases map to TRBD1. Per germline, CDR1 NSQYPW and CDR2 LRSPGD (reference sequence). V dropped 1 base and J dropped 1; count of bases not matched to a gene: 1. The CDR3 spans 15 residues. The CDR3 DNA, read in part, is TGCACCTGCAGTGCAGCCAGGGGGAACTATGCT. The encoded protein is CTCSAARGNYA. The whole CDR3 protein reads CTCSAARGNYAEQFF.

This clone was found many times. Gene names are the mouse ones. The sequence runs out 4 residues before the end of the CDR3; the remainder is reconstructed from the germline J gene. The chain uses TRBV3 and TRBJ2-2; 7 nucleotides agree with TRBD1. The CDR3 runs 16 residues. CDR1 is SNHLY, CDR2 FYNGKV, per germline (reference sequence). Trimming cost V 1 base and J 0 bases; bases outside gene matches: 2. CDR3 amino acids: CASSLGGQTNTGQLYF. The sequenced part of the CDR3 DNA is TGTGCCAGCAGCTTAGGGGGACAGACAAACACCGGG.

There are a few counts of this clone. Gene names denote mouse genes. The missing CDR3 end, 4 residues past where the read stops, is filled in from the germline J gene. The chain uses TRBV17 and TRBJ1-1, with D maybe TRBD1 (5 bases). This CDR3 has 15 amino acids. V dropped 4 bases and J dropped 0 bases, with 12 bases sitting between them. Germline V gene data show CDR1 as MNHDT and CDR2 as YYDKIL. The CDR3 DNA, read in part, is TGTGCTAGCAGTACCCCGACAGATACAAACACA. Its protein is CASSTPTDTNT. The entire CDR3 is CASSTPTDTNTEVFF. Complete variable domain (other parts from reference TRBV17 and TRBJ1-1): DTTVKQNPRYKLARVGKPVNLICSQTMNHDTMYWYQKKPNQAPKLLLFYYDKILNREADTFEKFQSSRPNNSFCSLYIGSAGLEYSAMYLCASSTPTDTNTEVFFGKGTRLTVV.

This clone has a handful of counts. Mouse names are used for the genes. The DNA ends 3 residues before the CDR3 does, and the rest of the CDR3 is filled in from the germline J gene. V usage is TRBV13-2 and J usage is TRBJ1-6; 8 bases are a match to TRBD1. TRBJ1-6 is recorded as an ORF, its role being uncertain. The germline gives CDR1 NNHNN, CDR2 SYGAGS (reference sequence). The CDR3 is 15 amino acids. The J segment lost 9 bases and the V segment lost 0 bases, leaving 5 bases of the junction unmatched. The CDR3 spells CASGDARGQGSPLYF. The sequenced part of the CDR3 DNA is TGTGCCAGCGGTGATGCCAGGGGGCAGGGTTCGCCC.

This clone was seen more than once but under ten times. Gene names denote mouse genes. The CDR3 sequence is CASSDRAYSDYTF. Incomplete CDR3 DNA: TGTGCCAGCAGTGACAGGGCGTACTCC. The chain is built from TRBV13-3 and TRBJ1-2, with a tentative D call TRBD1 (5 bases). The read ends 4 residues before the CDR3 terminus; that terminus is restored from the germline J gene. Germline assignment: CDR1 NNHDY and CDR2 SYVADS. This CDR3 is 13 amino acids long. Between the trimmed V and J ends, which lost 2 bases and 3 bases, there was a span of 8 bases.

This clone was observed at least ten times. The gene names here belong to mouse. From the germline J gene comes the end of the CDR3, since the read stops 4 residues before it. Distinct nucleotide sequences in the sample also encode this CDR3. The V gene is TRBV1, the J gene TRBJ1-2; D is unclear. The germline gives CDR1 NSQYPW, CDR2 LRSPGD (reference sequence). Trimming removed 3 bases at V and 0 bases at J, with 5 bases between. The CDR3 loop spans 13 amino acids. The DNA read from the CDR3 is TGCACCTGCAGTGCGGCAGCAAACTCC. Translating gives CTCSAAANS. The CDR3 in its entirety is CTCSAAANSDYTF.

The table lists this clone with many counts. Gene names refer to mouse genes. The missing CDR3 end, 4 residues past where the read stops, is filled in from the germline J gene. V gene TRBV13-3 combines with J gene TRBJ2-3, with TRBD1 matching 7 bases. There are 12 residues in the CDR3. Germline values: CDR1 NNHDY, CDR2 SYVADS. The CDR3 sequence is CASSRQGETLYF. CDR3 DNA, as far as it was read: TGTGCCAGCAGTAGACAGGGAGAA.